The 29 T cell receptor beta chains below come from one sample, sequenced in a study of blood T cells in healthy people across ages (dated by TCRdb to the mid-2010s). Library method: 5' RACE. The sample was run on an Illumina HiSeq 2500. A second PCR of roughly 6 to 11 cycles was run with a J-beta primer mix and a sample-barcoded 5' primer. TCRdb reworked the public reads: Q25 trimming with fastp, MiXCR clone assembly, productive beta chains retained. Every CDR3 protein is listed once, alongside the most common genes and DNA of its rows. A total of fewer than 900,000 distinct CDR3 sequences appear in this sample, roughly two fifths of them only once. 20% of the sample belongs to the ten largest clones. Sequenced sample: blood. These receptors all come from a woman aged 60-75 years in good health.

Note on this clonotype: An end of the junction does not agree with germline; a read error may underlie this. The chain uses TRBV20-1 and TRBJ2-1, with D tentatively TRBD1 or TRBD2 (5 bases each). CDR3 length equals 14 residues. Germline V gene data show CDR1 as DFQATT and CDR2 as SNEGSKA (reference sequence). The CDR3 DNA follows: TGCAGTGCTCAGGGACGGAGCTCCAACAATGAGCAGTTCTTC. It translates to CSAQGRSSNNEQFF.

The chain recombines TRBV20-1 with TRBJ2-1, with 8 bases aligning to TRBD2. This CDR3 contains 16 residues. The junction had 9 bases not matched to a gene; V was cut back by 4 bases and J by 1 base. The germline V gene has CDR1 DFQATT and CDR2 SNEGSKA (reference sequence). The CDR3 nucleotides are TGCAGTGCTATCCGGGAGGGGGTGGGGTCCTACAATGAGCAGTTCTTC. The encoded protein is CSAIREGVGSYNEQFF.

The V call is TRBV12-3 or TRBV12-4, the J call TRBJ1-1; D unresolved. The CDR3 is 16 residues long. Trimming pared 1 base from V and 2 bases from J, leaving 14 bases between. Here the CDR3 DNA reads TGTGCCAGCAGTTTAGGGGGAGGTGGAACAAACACTGAAGCTTTCTTT. Encoded protein: CASSLGGGGTNTEAFF.

J is TRBJ2-1 and V is TRBV10-3; a possible D gene is TRBD1 (7 bases). The CDR3 spans 16 residues. Germline CDR1 reads ENHRY; CDR2 reads SYGVKD. Trimming cost V 3 bases and J 6 bases, with 18 bases left between them. The CDR3 region is CAISDLPGGSGNEQFF. CDR3 nucleotide sequence: TGTGCCATCAGTGATTTGCCAGGGGGGTCCGGCAATGAGCAGTTCTTC.

The V gene is TRBV11-2, the J gene TRBJ2-1; 8 bases match TRBD1. Per germline, CDR1 SGHAT and CDR2 FQNNGV. The CDR3 is 15 residues long. V lost 4 bases to trimming and J lost 15 bases; unmatched junction nucleotides: 17. CDR3 loop: CASSYDRGLDNLWFF. CDR3 bases: TGTGCCAGCAGCTACGACAGGGGTCTCGACAACTTATGGTTCTTC.

The chain uses TRBV20-1 and TRBJ2-5; TRBD1 matches 9 bases. The trim removed 7 bases at V and 4 bases at J, leaving 10 bases unmatched. This CDR3 is built from 14 residues. CDR1 is DFQATT and CDR2 is SNEGSKA in the germline V gene (reference sequence). CDR3 in amino acids: CSDKDRGSGETQYF. The CDR3 bases are TGCAGTGATAAGGACAGGGGCAGTGGAGAGACCCAGTACTTC.

V is TRBV3-1 and J is TRBJ2-5, with D uncertain. V lost 5 bases to trimming and J lost 2 bases, with 9 bases between them. The CDR3 extends over 13 amino acids. Looked up from germline, CDR1 is LGHDT and CDR2 is YNNKEL (reference sequence). Written as DNA, the CDR3 is TGTGCCAGCAGCAAGTCAGATCAAGAGACCCAGTACTTC. This sequence encodes CASSKSDQETQYF.

This clonotype showed up just a few times. The genes are TRBV10-1 and TRBJ2-5, with TRBD2 matching over 9 bases. Unmatched junction bases numbered 8, after V lost 0 bases and J lost 0 bases. The germline V gene has CDR1 WNHNN and CDR2 SYGVQD (reference sequence). This CDR3 comprises 18 residues. The CDR3 DNA reads TGCGCCAGCAGTGAGTCTAGGCTAGCGGGGATGTACCAAGAGACCCAGTACTTC. Protein sequence: CASSESRLAGMYQETQYF.

The chain carries TRBV15 and TRBJ2-1; D is ambiguous. V lost 0 bases and J 7 bases, leaving 13 bases between the germline ends. CDR3 length: 15 residues. Germline V CDR1 and CDR2: LNHNV, YYDKDF (reference sequence). The CDR3 DNA follows: TGTGCCACCAGCAGAGATCGGCTGGAACTTAATGAGCAGTTCTTC. It translates to CATSRDRLELNEQFF. The full variable domain, its missing parts supplied by reference TRBV15 and TRBJ2-1, is DAMVIQNPRYQVTQFGKPVTLSCSQTLNHNVMYWYQQKSSQAPKLLFHYYDKDFNNEADTPDNFQSRRPNTSFCFLDIRSPGLGDTAMYLCATSRDRLELNEQFFGPGTRLTVL.

A single count supports this clonotype. The gene calls are TRBV21-1 and TRBJ2-1; TRBD1 reflects the table's D call only, with no check against the DNA. TRBV21-1 is a recognized pseudogene. CDR3 length: 19 residues. The CDR3 spells CASSKWIKGGAGAYNEQFF. As DNA, the CDR3 is TGTGCCAGCAGCAAATGGATAAAGGGGGGCGCAGGGGCCTACAATGAGCAGTTCTTC.

This clonotype turned up a few times. The V call is TRBV13, the J call TRBJ2-7; D is uncertain. CDR3 length: 12 amino acids. Trimming stripped 5 bases from V and 0 bases from J, with 5 bases between. The V gene's germline CDR1 is PRHDT and CDR2 FYEKMQ (reference sequence). The DNA of the CDR3 is TGTGCCAGCAGCGCCCACTCCTACGAGCAGTACTTC. It is translated as CASSAHSYEQYF.

The J gene is TRBJ1-2, the V gene TRBV5-1, with 11 bases lining up with TRBD1. Germline CDR1 reads SGHRS; CDR2 reads YFSETQ. V dropped 2 bases and J dropped 10; count of bases not matched to a gene: 7. The CDR3 contains 14 residues. CDR3 sequence: CASSFSGTGGAYTF. Here the CDR3 DNA reads TGCGCCAGCAGCTTCTCCGGGACAGGGGGGGCCTACACCTTC.

V and J are TRBV20-1 and TRBJ2-3, with 11 bases matching TRBD2. This CDR3 region has 14 residues. The germline CDR1 and CDR2 sequences are DFQATT and SNEGSKA (reference sequence). V lost 5 bases, J lost 5 bases, and 6 bases stayed unmatched. The CDR3 sequence: CSAALAGGVDTQYF. Here the CDR3 DNA reads TGCAGTGCTGCGCTAGCGGGAGGAGTAGATACGCAGTATTTT.

The J gene is TRBJ2-3, the V gene TRBV7-2; 8 bases are a match to TRBD2. V lost 4 bases and J lost 4; bases outside the gene matches: 4. CDR1 is SGHTA and CDR2 is FQGNSA in the germline V gene. The CDR3 consists of 14 residues. CDR3 residues: CASSSGLVADTQYF. The CDR3, as DNA: TGTGCCAGCAGCTCGGGACTAGTCGCAGATACGCAGTATTTT.

In its sample, this clonotype was seen once. A read error may account for a junction end that differs from germline. This sequence joins TRBV18 and TRBJ2-1; TRBD1 might be the D (6 bases). This CDR3 region has 13 residues. Germline values: CDR1 KGHSH, CDR2 LQKENI. Here the CDR3 DNA reads TGCGCCAGCGCATCAGGGGTGGGCAATGAGCAGTTCTTC. Amino acid sequence: CASASGVGNEQFF.

The rearrangement links TRBV9 to TRBJ1-2; D possibly corresponds to TRBD1 (6 bases). CDR3 length: 15 amino acids. Trimming stripped 0 bases from V and 8 bases from J, with 17 bases between. CDR1 is SGDLS, CDR2 YYNGEE, per germline. CDR3 sequence (DNA): TGTGCCAGCAGCGTAGACAGGGCGGGGTTGGGGGGCTACACCTTC. Translating gives CASSVDRAGLGGYTF.

With respect to this clonotype: This may stem from a read error, because a much larger clone lies one nucleotide away. The V and J genes are TRBV7-8 and TRBJ2-3, with D possibly being TRBD2 (6 bases). The CDR3 covers 16 residues. Germline V gene data show CDR1 as SGHVS and CDR2 as FQNEAQ. The CDR3 region has the DNA TGTGTCAGCAGCTTACAGGCGGGGCTCCCCACAGATACGCAGTATTTT. Protein sequence: CVSSLQAGLPTDTQYF.

Comment on this clonotype: A read error may be the cause here, since a much bigger clone is one base away. The V and J genes are TRBV10-3 and TRBJ2-1; the D is unclear. Germline values: CDR1 ENHRY, CDR2 SYGVKD. CDR3 size: 13 residues. The CDR3 is CAIKHQQFNKQFF. The CDR3 DNA reads TGTGCCATCAAGCACCAGCAATTCAATAAGCAGTTCTTC.

The chain carries TRBV7-3 and TRBJ1-4, with TRBD1 matching 9 bases. Germline V gives CDR1 SGHTA, CDR2 FQGTGA. With 5 bases clipped from V and 6 bases from J, the junction kept 4 bases outside the gene matches. This CDR3 is built from 14 residues. CDR3 nucleotide sequence: TGTGCCAGCAGCGCGACAGGGGGTGATGAAAAACTGTTTTTT. Translated: CASSATGGDEKLFF.

The chain employs TRBV20-1 and TRBJ2-5; no reliable D call. Germline loops: CDR1 DFQATT, CDR2 SNEGSKA (reference sequence). V was pared by 1 base and J by 11 bases, with 14 bases between. CDR3 length: 12 residues. The chain's CDR3 is CSARGTIHEQYF. The CDR3, as DNA: TGCAGTGCTAGAGGCACTATCCATGAGCAGTACTTC.

There are a few counts of this clonotype. The chain joins TRBV6-2 or TRBV6-3 to TRBJ2-5; 9 bases fit TRBD1. V shed 9 bases, J shed 6 bases, and the junction held 5 bases outside the gene matches. Germline V gives CDR1 MNHEY, CDR2 SVGEGT. The CDR3 has 12 residues. CDR3 DNA: TGTGCCAGTTCGGACAGGGGACAGACCCAGTACTTC. This gives the protein CASSDRGQTQYF.

This chain links TRBV20-1 with TRBJ2-7, with 9 nucleotides matching TRBD2. CDR3 length: 14 amino acids. CDR1 is DFQATT and CDR2 is SNEGSKA in the germline V gene (reference sequence). V trimming: 3 bases; J trimming: 9 bases; junction bases outside the gene matches: 12. Written as DNA, the CDR3 is TGCAGTGCTAGCTTAGCGGGAGTGGGCTTCGCGCAGTACTTC. As protein: CSASLAGVGFAQYF.

With regard to this clonotype: A read error may be the cause here, since a much bigger clone is one base away. V gene TRBV29-1 combines with J gene TRBJ2-3, with 7 bases identical to TRBD2. The germline CDR1 and CDR2 sequences are SQVTM and ANQGSEA. The CDR3 is 14 amino acids. The CDR3 sequence is CSAERLAYTETQYF. CDR3 in DNA: TGCAGCGCCGAGAGACTAGCTTATACAGAGACGCAGTATTTT.

CDR3: CASSHGAGMNTEAFF. DNA of the CDR3: TGTGCCAGCAGCCACGGGGCGGGAATGAACACTGAAGCTTTCTTT. The rearrangement joins TRBV11-1 to TRBJ1-1; D is perhaps TRBD1 (5 bases). The CDR3 contains 15 residues. The V end was cut by 5 bases, the J end by 0 bases, with 13 bases between. CDR1 and CDR2 from the germline V gene are SGHAT and FQDESV (reference sequence).

This clonotype was recorded a few times. The rearrangement uses TRBV5-8 and TRBJ1-2; D uncertain. This CDR3 is built from 14 residues. Germline assignment: CDR1 SGHTS and CDR2 YDEGEE. Trimming left V 3 bases short and J 9 bases short, with 18 bases between. The CDR3 DNA follows: TGTGCCAGCAGCTCCGACGGGCCGAATTGGTGCTACACCTTC. Its protein product is CASSSDGPNWCYTF.

This clonotype was picked up many times. The chain joins TRBV6-1 to TRBJ2-7; 7 nucleotides line up with TRBD2. J gave up 7 bases and V 2 bases, and 20 bases lay outside the gene matches. The CDR3 consists of 18 residues. The germline V gene has CDR1 MNHNS and CDR2 SASEGT. CDR3 sequence reads: CASSEPRLAEKPLREQYF. For the CDR3, the DNA is TGTGCCAGCAGTGAACCAAGGCTAGCGGAGAAACCATTGAGGGAGCAGTACTTC.

This rearrangement joins TRBV5-1 to TRBJ1-2, with 7 bases lining up with TRBD1. The CDR3 spans 16 residues. Germline values: CDR1 SGHRS, CDR2 YFSETQ. The V segment lost 4 bases and the J segment 4 bases; nucleotides outside the gene matches: 13. This CDR3 reads CASSPGTAHRGYGYTF. In nucleotides, the CDR3 is TGCGCCAGCAGCCCTGGGACAGCACATCGGGGCTATGGCTACACCTTC.

The V and J genes are TRBV5-6 and TRBJ2-1; D may be TRBD1 (5 bases). The V and J ends lost 1 base and 5 bases respectively, with 16 bases between them. Germline CDR1 and CDR2: SGHDT and YYEEEE. The CDR3 runs to 16 residues. The CDR3 sequence: CASSLFWGPSDNEQFF. The CDR3 nucleotides read TGTGCCAGCAGCTTGTTTTGGGGCCCTTCAGACAATGAGCAGTTCTTC.

In the case of this clonotype: This may stem from a read error, because a much larger clone lies one nucleotide away. The chain recombines TRBV7-3 with TRBJ1-5; D might be TRBD1 (6 bases). Germline V gives CDR1 SGHTA, CDR2 FQGTGA. The CDR3 sequence is 15 residues long. V shed 1 base and J shed 1 base, with 8 bases lying between them. The DNA for the CDR3 is TGTGCCAGCAGCTTAAAGGGGGGCAGCAATCAGCCCCAGCATTTT. Translating it yields CASSLKGGSNQPQHF.